This record looks at one T cell receptor (beta chain) sequence and its context. Source study methods: Using reference gene primer amplification, nucleated cell counts were estimated. Libraries were prepared by immunoSEQ multiplex PCR; TCRdb keeps only in-frame clonotypes and omits some of them. V and J calls and clone size are as listed in that table; D and trimming were resolved from the DNA. The sample carries about 100,000 clones, approximately 88% recorded once. The source of the sample is a study of blood T cell repertoires in COVID-19. Overall study context: COVID-19 samples from acute and convalescent phases originated in the United States, Italy and Spain. The cDNA or gDNA used as material had been derived from T cells, B-cell-depleted T cells, or PBMCs.

Germline-derived CDR1 and CDR2 are MNHEY and SMNVEV (reference sequence). The V gene end was trimmed by 5 bases and the J gene end by 2 bases; junction bases not matched to a gene: 7. This CDR3 spans 16 amino acids. The sequencing sample was made of peripheral blood. The source of this sequence is a woman aged 60-75 years with acute or convalescent COVID-19. The V and J genes are TRBV27 and TRBJ2-2, with 8 positions matching TRBD2. CDR3 amino acids: CASSQIAGQNTGELFF. The CDR3 DNA follows: TGTGCCAGCAGTCAAATAGCGGGACAAAACACCGGGGAGCTGTTTTTT.